The entry below describes one T cell receptor beta chain. Antigen specificity is unknown. This record comes from a study of T cells in Graves' hyperthyroidism and ophthalmopathy. Findings of the study overall: Among thyroid clonotypes expanded above 0.001, most also appeared in blood. Ophthalmopathy was told apart from stable hyperthyroidism by a 13 V-J model.

Amplified regions were TCR beta CDR3 sequences from RNA transcripts. With the HTBI primer set, the TCR CDR3 went through a first round of RT-PCR. MiXCR, applied by TCRdb to the multiplex PCR reads, yields one record per CDR3 protein. The data show around 350,000 distinct CDR3 sequences, about a fifth seen once. V lost 5 bases, J lost 5 bases, and 12 bases lay in between. The CDR3 is 13 amino acids. For the diagnoses, clinical symptoms, serum thyroxine and TRAb, thyroid ultrasound and orbital computed tomography were used. This TCR was recovered from a woman aged 18-29 years with Graves' hyperthyroidism. The material sequenced was blood. The chain carries TRBV12-3 or TRBV12-4 and TRBJ2-5; a weak D match, TRBD2 (5 bases). The CDR3: CASSPPPGETQYF. CDR3 sequence (DNA): TGTGCCAGCAGTCCTCCCCCGGGGGAGACCCAGTACTTC.